This paragraph covers one T cell receptor (beta chain) sequence. The antigen is not known. Here immunoSEQ multiplex PCR was the method, and the copy in TCRdb shows in-frame clones only, minus some. This sample yields some 19,000 clones, of which roughly nine tenths are seen a single time; around 50% belongs to the top ten. Trimming left V 1 base short and J 10 bases short, with 20 bases between. The CDR3 has 16 amino acids. The germline V gene has CDR1 MGHRA and CDR2 YSYEKL. This record comes from a study of OX40 agonist ivuxolimab in advanced cancers. Study details: As their treatment, patients were administered ivuxolimab, an agonistic anti-OX40 (CD134) antibody. Checkpoint inhibitors had been given previously to about 40% of patients.

Study-level results: With doses of 0.1-3.0 mg/kg, partial responders showed among the lowest clonal expansion. Average numbers of expanded clones were greater in CD8+ T cells than in CD4+.

The sequencing here drew on CD4+ or CD8+ T cells sorted from blood, taken in a trial of the OX40 agonist ivuxolimab. This chain joins TRBV4-1 and TRBJ2-1, with a weak D call TRBD2 (6 bases). The sequence was collected from an adult with an advanced solid tumor such as melanoma, head and neck, liver or kidney cancer. The CDR3 DNA is TGCGCCAGCAGCCAAGTGTTGTCTAGTGGGGCGGGAGAGCAGTTCTTC. It is translated as CASSQVLSSGAGEQFF.